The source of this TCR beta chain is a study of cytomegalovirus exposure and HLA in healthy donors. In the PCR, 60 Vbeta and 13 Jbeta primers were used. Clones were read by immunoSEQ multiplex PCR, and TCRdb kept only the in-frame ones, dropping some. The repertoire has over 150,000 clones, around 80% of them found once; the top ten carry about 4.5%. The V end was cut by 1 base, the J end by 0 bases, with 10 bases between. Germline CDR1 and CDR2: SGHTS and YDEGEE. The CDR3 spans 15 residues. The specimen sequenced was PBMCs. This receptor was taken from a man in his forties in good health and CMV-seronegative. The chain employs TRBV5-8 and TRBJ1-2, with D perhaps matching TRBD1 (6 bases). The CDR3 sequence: CASSLRDKANYGYTF. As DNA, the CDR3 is TGTGCCAGCAGCTTGCGGGACAAAGCTAACTATGGCTACACCTTC.